Below are 25 T cell receptor beta chains sequenced from a single sample in a study of T cells after yellow fever vaccination. TCRdb ran MiXCR on the 5' RACE reads and lists one entry per CDR3 protein. The sample has 620,000 or so distinct CDR3 sequences, about 15% seen once; the top ten hold 17%. The source material was PBMCs, sampled around 5 days after the first yellow fever vaccination. The source is a man in his late teens or twenties who received the YFV17D yellow fever vaccine.

The sample holds a few counts of this clonotype. CDR3 residues: CASSPPGQGNTIYF. In DNA, the CDR3 is TGTGCCAGCAGTCCACCCGGACAGGGAAACACCATATATTTT. V is TRBV28 and J is TRBJ1-3, with D tentatively TRBD1 (6 bases). Germline V lookup: CDR1 MDHEN, CDR2 SYDVKM. With 5 bases removed from V and 4 bases from J, the gap between germline ends came to 12 bases. There are 14 residues in the CDR3.

The J gene is TRBJ1-1, the V gene TRBV20-1; D unresolved. With 0 bases removed from V and 6 bases from J, the gap between germline ends came to 11 bases. This CDR3 has 13 residues. Germline V gene sequence: CDR1 DFQATT, CDR2 SNEGSKA (reference sequence). CDR3 amino acids: CSARDLMRAEAFF. In DNA, the CDR3 is TGCAGTGCTAGAGATCTGATGAGGGCTGAAGCTTTCTTT.

This clonotype was counted a few times. The chain recombines TRBV9 with TRBJ2-5; D is unclear. There are 14 residues in the CDR3. Trimming took 4 bases from V and 2 from J, leaving 12 bases between them. The germline V gene encodes CDR1 SGDLS and CDR2 YYNGEE. The CDR3 DNA reads TGTGCCAGCAGCCCCCTGGGAAGGCAAGAGACCCAGTACTTC. Protein sequence: CASSPLGRQETQYF. The entire variable domain, with the rest obtained from reference TRBV9 and TRBJ2-5, is as follows: DSGVTQTPKHLITATGQRVTLRCSPRSGDLSVYWYQQSLDQGLQFLIQYYNGEERAKGNILERFSAQQFPDLHSELNLSSLELGDSALYFCASSPLGRQETQYFGPGTRLLVL.

The CDR3 loop is CASSYSREAGNYNEQFF. The CDR3 nucleotides read TGTGCCAGCAGTTACTCACGGGAGGCAGGAAACTACAATGAGCAGTTCTTC. The chain has TRBV6-5 and TRBJ2-1, with 7 bases lining up with TRBD2. The CDR3 runs to 17 residues. J was trimmed by 3 bases and V by 0 bases; bases with no gene match: 8. Germline-derived CDR1 and CDR2 are MNHEY and SVGAGI.

This clonotype was detected ten times or more. The V gene is TRBV5-6, the J gene TRBJ1-5; possible D gene TRBD1, 6 bases. Germline CDR1 is SGHDT and CDR2 is YYEEEE. This CDR3 is 13 amino acids long. V was clipped by 2 bases and J by 5 bases, with 8 bases between them. The CDR3 DNA follows: TGTGCCAGCAGCTTTACAGGGTATCAGCCCCAGCATTTT. Residues: CASSFTGYQPQHF.

This rearrangement joins TRBV7-3 to TRBJ2-2; D gene uncertain. Trimming shortened V by 5 bases and J by 4 bases, and 8 bases separated the two germline ends. Germline values: CDR1 SGHTA, CDR2 FQGTGA. This CDR3 is 13 amino acids long. The CDR3 DNA is TGTGCCAGCAGCCGCCCGAGCACCGGGGAGCTGTTTTTT. Translation: CASSRPSTGELFF.

A few counts support this clonotype. In DNA form, the CDR3 reads TGTGCCAGCAGTGAATTCCGGGGGAGAAACAATGAGCAGTTCTTC. As protein: CASSEFRGRNNEQFF. The rearrangement links TRBV25-1 to TRBJ2-1, with D perhaps matching TRBD2 (6 bases). The germline V and J ends were trimmed by 1 base and 5 bases, with 12 bases remaining between them. Germline CDR1 reads MGHDK; CDR2 reads SYGVNS. The CDR3 loop spans 15 amino acids. The whole variable domain, remainder taken from reference TRBV25-1 and TRBJ2-1, is EADIYQTPRYLVIGTGKKITLECSQTMGHDKMYWYQQDPGMELHLIHYSYGVNSTEKGDLSSESTVSRIRTEHFPLTLESARPSHTSQYLCASSEFRGRNNEQFFGPGTRLTVL.

This clonotype occurred a few times. CDR3: CASSSYRQGWNTEAFF. CDR3 nucleotide sequence: TGTGCCAGCAGCTCATACAGACAGGGCTGGAACACTGAAGCTTTCTTT. This chain connects TRBV7-2 to TRBJ1-1; TRBD1 aligns across 7 bases. The length of the CDR3 is 16 residues. CDR1 is SGHTA, CDR2 FQGNSA, per germline. With 4 bases clipped from V and 1 base from J, the junction kept 9 bases outside the gene matches.

The rearrangement links TRBV18 to TRBJ1-1; TRBD1 is a possible D gene (6 bases). This CDR3 is built from 16 residues. Germline loops: CDR1 KGHSH, CDR2 LQKENI. Trimming took off 0 bases at V and 1 base at J, with 12 bases between the two ends. In DNA, the CDR3 is TGTGCCAGCTCACCACCCTCCTCGACAGGGAACACTGAAGCTTTCTTT. This sequence encodes CASSPPSSTGNTEAFF.

The CDR3 here is CASSLFPGNNQPQHF. DNA of the CDR3: TGTGCCAGCAGCTTGTTCCCAGGGAACAATCAGCCCCAGCATTTT. The V call is TRBV5-5, the J call TRBJ1-5, with D tentatively TRBD1 (5 bases). Trimming pared 1 base from V and 3 bases from J, leaving 11 bases between. The CDR3 is 15 residues long. Germline V gene data show CDR1 as SGHKS and CDR2 as YYEKEE (reference sequence).

CDR3 coding DNA: TGTGCCACCGGGGACAGGAGCACTGAAGCTTTCTTT. It codes for CATGDRSTEAFF. J is TRBJ1-1 and V is TRBV15; 8 bases are a match to TRBD1. Germline V lookup: CDR1 LNHNV, CDR2 YYDKDF (reference sequence). With 8 bases clipped from V and 4 bases from J, the junction kept 3 bases outside the gene matches. The CDR3 consists of 12 residues. The full variable domain, its missing parts supplied by reference TRBV15 and TRBJ1-1, is DAMVIQNPRYQVTQFGKPVTLSCSQTLNHNVMYWYQQKSSQAPKLLFHYYDKDFNNEADTPDNFQSRRPNTSFCFLDIRSPGLGDTAMYLCATGDRSTEAFFGQGTRLTVV.

This clonotype was seen only a few times. The rearrangement links TRBV7-9 to TRBJ2-7; D gene unclear. The germline V gene encodes CDR1 SEHNR and CDR2 FQNEAQ (reference sequence). CDR3 length: 13 residues. The V end was cut by 4 bases, the J end by 3 bases, with 10 bases between. The CDR3 protein is CASSSKDGYEQYV. Here the CDR3 DNA reads TGTGCCAGCAGCTCAAAAGACGGCTACGAGCAGTACGTC.

This clonotype has more than one count but fewer than ten. The chain is built from TRBV6-6 and TRBJ2-7; D gene unclear. The V gene lost 4 bases and the J gene lost 3 bases, with 10 bases spanning the gap. CDR3 size: 13 residues. The germline CDR1 and CDR2 sequences are MNHNY and SVGAGI (reference sequence). DNA for the CDR3: TGTGCCAGCAGTTCCCACAGAATCTACGAGCAGTACGTC. Translating it yields CASSSHRIYEQYV.

The V gene is TRBV25-1, the J gene TRBJ2-3; D not resolved. Trimming took off 0 bases at V and 3 bases at J, with 7 bases between the two ends. The CDR3 loop spans 14 amino acids. CDR1 and CDR2 from the germline V gene are MGHDK and SYGVNS. CDR3 nucleotide sequence: TGTGCCAGCAGTGAATACGTCAAGACAGATACGCAGTATTTT. It codes for CASSEYVKTDTQYF.

At least ten counts were recorded for this clonotype. The genes are TRBV4-1 and TRBJ1-2, with 11 positions matching TRBD1. V was pared by 1 base and J by 2 bases, with 3 bases of the junction left unmatched. The CDR3 sequence is 16 residues long. Germline V gene data show CDR1 as MGHRA and CDR2 as YSYEKL. CDR3 sequence reads: CASSQGTGGLNYGYTF. CDR3 sequence (DNA): TGCGCCAGCAGCCAAGGGACAGGGGGCTTGAACTATGGCTACACCTTC.

This sequence joins TRBV6-1 and TRBJ2-4; 10 bases line up with TRBD2. V lost 5 bases, J lost 4 bases, and 2 bases stayed unmatched. CDR1 and CDR2 (germline): MNHNS, SASEGT. This CDR3 has 14 amino acids. CDR3 amino acids: CASSLAGEKNIQYF. CDR3 in DNA: TGTGCCAGCAGTCTAGCGGGGGAGAAAAACATTCAGTACTTC.

The sample holds a few counts of this clonotype. The rearrangement links TRBV10-3 to TRBJ2-3; tentative D call: TRBD2 (6 bases). Germline CDR1 ENHRY, CDR2 SYGVKD. CDR3 length: 16 residues. Trimming removed 5 bases from V and 0 bases from J, with 15 bases in between. The CDR3 loop reads CAISTAGYPSTDTQYF. For the CDR3, the DNA is TGTGCCATCAGTACCGCGGGGTACCCTAGCACAGATACGCAGTATTTT.

This clonotype has a handful of counts. The gene calls are TRBV12-3 or TRBV12-4 and TRBJ2-5, with 14 bases lining up with TRBD2. Germline trimming cut 1 base from V and 1 base from J; bases unmatched to any gene: 2. This CDR3 has 17 amino acids. The CDR3 sequence: CASSLGTSGGSQETQYF. Here the CDR3 DNA reads TGTGCCAGCAGTTTAGGGACTAGCGGGGGGTCCCAAGAGACCCAGTACTTC.

The chain combines TRBV6-2 or TRBV6-3 with TRBJ1-1; D might be TRBD1 (6 bases). Germline V gene lookup returns CDR1 MNHEY and CDR2 SVGEGT. This CDR3 is 14 amino acids long. Trimming removed 3 bases from V and 12 bases from J, with 20 bases in between. This chain's CDR3 is CASSYPGGGLTTFF. CDR3 nucleotide sequence: TGTGCCAGCAGTTATCCCGGAGGGGGGCTAACAACTTTCTTT.

This clonotype was seen a handful of times. The V gene is TRBV5-4, the J gene TRBJ2-7; 13 bases are shared with TRBD2. Germline V gene lookup returns CDR1 SGHNT and CDR2 YYREEE (reference sequence). The CDR3 extends over 14 amino acids. J gave up 4 bases and V 4 bases, and 2 bases lay outside the gene matches. The DNA of the CDR3 is TGTGCCAGCAGCAAGACTAGCGGGGGGTACGAGCAGTACTTC. Protein product: CASSKTSGGYEQYF.

This clonotype was seen many times. The chain joins TRBV9 to TRBJ2-3; unclear D gene. Germline lookup yields CDR1 SGDLS and CDR2 YYNGEE. With 0 bases removed from V and 6 bases from J, the gap between germline ends came to 5 bases. CDR3 length equals 12 residues. The CDR3 region has the DNA TGTGCCAGCAGCGTAGCGGAGGATACGCAGTATTTT. It codes for CASSVAEDTQYF. The full variable domain, completed using reference TRBV9 and TRBJ2-3, is DSGVTQTPKHLITATGQRVTLRCSPRSGDLSVYWYQQSLDQGLQFLIQYYNGEERAKGNILERFSAQQFPDLHSELNLSSLELGDSALYFCASSVAEDTQYFGPGTRLTVL.

This clonotype was recorded a few times. J is TRBJ1-6 and V is TRBV5-1, with 12 nucleotides matching TRBD1. CDR3 length: 16 residues. The ends lost 3 bases at V and 9 bases at J; junction bases unmatched: 7. Germline V gene lookup returns CDR1 SGHRS and CDR2 YFSETQ. The CDR3 DNA is TGCGCCAGCAGCTGGGGACAGGGGGCGATTGGTTCACCCCTCCACTTT. Amino acid sequence: CASSWGQGAIGSPLHF.

The genes are TRBV7-2 and TRBJ2-7, with a possible D match to TRBD1 (6 bases). The germline gives CDR1 SGHTA, CDR2 FQGNSA. This CDR3 region has 11 residues. V was trimmed by 3 bases and J by 7 bases, leaving 7 bases between them. The CDR3 DNA reads TGTGCCAGCAGCTTTACAGGGGAGCAGTACTTC. Translated, it gives CASSFTGEQYF.

This clonotype has just a few counts. The chain carries TRBV5-4 and TRBJ2-1; 8 positions match TRBD1. Germline V lookup: CDR1 SGHNT, CDR2 YYREEE (reference sequence). After removal of 4 bases from V and 9 bases from J, the junction contained 9 bases not matched to a gene. This CDR3 region has 14 residues. CDR3 in amino acids: CASSTGTGPFEQFF. Written as DNA, the CDR3 is TGTGCCAGCAGCACCGGGACAGGTCCATTTGAGCAGTTCTTC. Supplemented by reference TRBV5-4 and TRBJ2-1, the full variable domain reads ETGVTQSPTHLIKTRGQQVTLRCSSQSGHNTVSWYQQALGQGPQFIFQYYREEENGRGNFPPRFSGLQFPNYSSELNVNALELDDSALYLCASSTGTGPFEQFFGPGTRLTVL.

The CDR3 is CASALGQGDREQFF. The CDR3 bases are TGTGCCAGCGCCTTGGGGCAGGGCGACCGTGAGCAGTTCTTC. This sequence joins TRBV6-2 or TRBV6-3 and TRBJ2-1; tentatively, D is TRBD1 (5 bases). The CDR3 covers 14 residues. The V gene lost 8 bases and the J gene lost 9 bases, with 20 bases spanning the gap. Germline assignment: CDR1 MNHEY and CDR2 SVGEGT.